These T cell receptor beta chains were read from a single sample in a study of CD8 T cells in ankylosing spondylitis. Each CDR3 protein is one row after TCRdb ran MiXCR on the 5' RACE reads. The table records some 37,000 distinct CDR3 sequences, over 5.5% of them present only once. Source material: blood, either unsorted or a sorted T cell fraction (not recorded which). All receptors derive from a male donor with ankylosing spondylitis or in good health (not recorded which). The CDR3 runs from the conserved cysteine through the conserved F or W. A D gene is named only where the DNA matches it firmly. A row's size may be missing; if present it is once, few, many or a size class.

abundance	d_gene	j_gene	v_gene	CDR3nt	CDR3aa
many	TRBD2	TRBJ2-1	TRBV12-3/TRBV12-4	TGTGCCAGCAGCGTCGGGGGGGAGCAGTTCTTC	CASSVGGEQFF
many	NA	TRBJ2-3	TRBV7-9	TGTGCCAGCAGCAACCCGCTGGGGCGGGCCACAGATACGCAGTATTTT	CASSNPLGRATDTQYF
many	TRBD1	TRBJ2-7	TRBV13	TGTGCCAGCAGCCGACCGGGACAGGGCTACTACGAGCAGTACTTC	CASSRPGQGYYEQYF
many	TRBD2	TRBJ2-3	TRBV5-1	TGCGCCAGCAGTGGTAGACCGGGACTAGCGAGCACAGATACGCAGTATTTT	CASSGRPGLASTDTQYF
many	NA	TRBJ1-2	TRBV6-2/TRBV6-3	TGTGCCAGCAAGTGGGGCAGGGGTTCCGGTGGCTACACCTTC	CASKWGRGSGGYTF
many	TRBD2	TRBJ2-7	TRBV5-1	TGCGCCAGCAGCTTGGGTCCGGAACTAGCGGGGACCTACGAGCAGTACTTC	CASSLGPELAGTYEQYF
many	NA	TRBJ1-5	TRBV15	TGTGCCACCAGCAGAGTAAACAGGGGCAATCAGCCCCAGCATTTT	CATSRVNRGNQPQHF
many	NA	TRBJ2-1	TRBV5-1	TGCGCCAGCAGCTTGCAGGGTAGGGAGCAGTTCTTC	CASSLQGREQFF
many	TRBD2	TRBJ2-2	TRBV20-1	TGCAGTGCTAAACCACTAGCGGGAGGTTCCACCGGGGAGCTGTTTTTT	CSAKPLAGGSTGELFF
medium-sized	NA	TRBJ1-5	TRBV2	TGTGCCAGCAGTGAAGCGCTCGAGCCCCAGCATTTT	CASSEALEPQHF
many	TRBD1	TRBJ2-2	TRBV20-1	TGCAGTGCAAGGCAGGGGGCCGGGGAGCTGTTTTTT	CSARQGAGELFF
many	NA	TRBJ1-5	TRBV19	TGTGCCAGTAGTATAAGGGACAACAATCAGCCCCAGCATTTT	CASSIRDNNQPQHF
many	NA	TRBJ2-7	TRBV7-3	TGTGCCAGCAGCTTCACAGTAACCGACGAGCAGTACTTC	CASSFTVTDEQYF
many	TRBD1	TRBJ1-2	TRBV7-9	TGTGCCAGCAGCTTAGCGCAAACAGGGGGCAAGTATGGCTACACCTTC	CASSLAQTGGKYGYTF
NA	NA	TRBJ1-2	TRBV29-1	TGCAGCGTAAGGGGGAGGGTACGAGAGGGGTCGGATGGCTACACCTTC	CSVRGRVREGSDGYTF
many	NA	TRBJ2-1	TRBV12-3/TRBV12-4	TGTGCCAGCAGTTCTGGGACGGCGTCTCTCAGTTATGGGCAGTTCTTC	CASSSGTASLSYGQFF
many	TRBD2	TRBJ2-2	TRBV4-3	TGCGCCAGCAGCCAAGCTGCAGCGGGGGACCAAACGACCGGGGAGCTGTTTTTT	CASSQAAAGDQTTGELFF
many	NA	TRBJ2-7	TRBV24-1	TGTGCCACCAGTCAAACTGGCTCCTACGAGCAGTACTTC	CATSQTGSYEQYF
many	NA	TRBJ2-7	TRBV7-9	TGTGCCAGCAGCGTTAGGGAATACGAGCAGTACTTC	CASSVREYEQYF
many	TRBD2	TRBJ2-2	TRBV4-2	TGTGCCAGCAGCCAAGAAGTAGCGGGAGCGGGCACCGGGGAGCTGTTTTTT	CASSQEVAGAGTGELFF
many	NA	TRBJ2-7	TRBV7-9	TGTGCCAGCAGCTCCCCTGAGCGGTACGAGCAGTACTTC	CASSSPERYEQYF
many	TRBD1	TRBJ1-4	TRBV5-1	TGCGCCAGCAGCTGGGGCGACAGGGGACGAAATGAAAAACTGTTTTTT	CASSWGDRGRNEKLFF
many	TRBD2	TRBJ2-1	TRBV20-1	TGCAGTGCTAGATCTAGCGGGGACTACAATGAGCAGTTCTTC	CSARSSGDYNEQFF
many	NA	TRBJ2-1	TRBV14	TGTGCCAGCAGCCACCGGGACACAACCTACAATGAGCAGTTCTTC	CASSHRDTTYNEQFF
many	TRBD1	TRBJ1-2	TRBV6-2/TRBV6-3	TGTGCCAGCAGGTCCGGGACAGGGAATGGCTACACCTTC	CASRSGTGNGYTF
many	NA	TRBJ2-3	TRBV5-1	TGCGCCAGCAGCTTGGTGGGGACTAGCACAGATACGCAGTATTTT	CASSLVGTSTDTQYF
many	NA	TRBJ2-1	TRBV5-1	TGCGCCAGCAGCCCGGCGGGCCAGGCCCTGAGGAATGAGCAGTTCTTC	CASSPAGQALRNEQFF
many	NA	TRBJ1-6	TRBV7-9	TGTGCCAGCAGCTTCGGTGGGGGCCTGAGTTCACCCCTCCACTTT	CASSFGGGLSSPLHF
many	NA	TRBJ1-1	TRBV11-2	TGTGCCAGCAGCTTAGATTGGGCCGGGGCAACTGAAGCTTTCTTT	CASSLDWAGATEAFF
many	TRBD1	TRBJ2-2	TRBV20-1	TGCAGTGCTAGAGTGACAGGGATGGGGGAGCTGTTTTTT	CSARVTGMGELFF
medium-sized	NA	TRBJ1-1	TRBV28	TGTGCCAGCAGCCCCCTCGGCACTGAAGCTTTCTTT	CASSPLGTEAFF
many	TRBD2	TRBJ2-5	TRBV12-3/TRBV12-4	TGTGCCAGCAGGCCAGCGGGGGGTGAGACCCAGTACTTC	CASRPAGGETQYF
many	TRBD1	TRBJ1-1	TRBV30	TGTGCCTATCACAGGGGGCGGACGAAGGGCACTGAAGCTTTCTTT	CAYHRGRTKGTEAFF
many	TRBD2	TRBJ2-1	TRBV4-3	TGCGCCAGCAGCCAAGACGGGCTAGCGGGGGCGGAGGAGCAGTTCTTC	CASSQDGLAGAEEQFF
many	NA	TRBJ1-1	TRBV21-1	TGTGCCAGCAGCCCGCTACGTCCCGACCCTTGGGACACTGAAGCTTTCTTT	CASSPLRPDPWDTEAFF
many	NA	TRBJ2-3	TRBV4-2	TGTGCCAGCAGCCAAGATGGCGGTTTGAGCACAGATACGCAGTATTTT	CASSQDGGLSTDTQYF
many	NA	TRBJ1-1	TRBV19	TGTGCCAGTAGTATAAATCAGAACACTGAAGCTTTCTTT	CASSINQNTEAFF
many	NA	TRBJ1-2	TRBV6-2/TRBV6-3	TGTGCCAGCAGTTACTCGAATCCGGGGGATGGCTACACCTTC	CASSYSNPGDGYTF
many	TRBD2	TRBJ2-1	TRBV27	TGTGCCAGCAGTCCCCGCGGACTAGCGGGAGGCTCGAGCTCCTACAATGAGCAGTTCTTC	CASSPRGLAGGSSSYNEQFF
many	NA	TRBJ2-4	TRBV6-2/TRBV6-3	TGTGCCAGCAATTTACTAGGGCCTCAAAACATTCAGTACTTC	CASNLLGPQNIQYF
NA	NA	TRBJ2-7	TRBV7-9	TGTGCCAGCAGCTTAAGGGGGTCCTACGAGCAGTACTTC	CASSLRGSYEQYF
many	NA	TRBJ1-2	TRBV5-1	TGCGCCAGCAGCGTGGGAGAGACAGAGTCTGGCTACACCTTC	CASSVGETESGYTF
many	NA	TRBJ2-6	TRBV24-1	TGTGCCACCAGTGATTCTGGGCCTGGGGCCAACGTCCTGACTTTC	CATSDSGPGANVLTF
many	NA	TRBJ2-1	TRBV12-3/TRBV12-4	TGTGCCAGCAGTTTAGGGAGGACCAATGAGCAGTTCTTC	CASSLGRTNEQFF
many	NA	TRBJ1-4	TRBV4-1	TGCGCCAGCAGCCAAGATGGGGTTGAGGAAAAACTGTTTTTT	CASSQDGVEEKLFF
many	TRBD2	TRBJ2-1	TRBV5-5	TGTGCCAGCAGCTCACGAACTAGCGGGGGGGCCCATGAGCAGTTCTTC	CASSSRTSGGAHEQFF
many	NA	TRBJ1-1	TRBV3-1	TGTGCCAGCAGCCAACAGCCCAACACTGAAGCTTTCTTT	CASSQQPNTEAFF
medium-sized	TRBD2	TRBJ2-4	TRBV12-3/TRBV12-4	TGTGCCAGCAGTCTTTCCCCCTTAGCGGGCATTCAGTACTTC	CASSLSPLAGIQYF
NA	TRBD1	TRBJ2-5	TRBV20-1	TGTAGTGCTAGAAGTAGGAGACAGGGGGCGCGGGGGACCCAGTACTTC	CSARSRRQGARGTQYF
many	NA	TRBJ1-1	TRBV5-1	TGCGCCAGCAGCCGGGGGAACACTGAAGCTTTCTTT	CASSRGNTEAFF
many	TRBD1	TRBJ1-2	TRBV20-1	TGCAGTGCCCCATCCCCGGGGAGGGGGCGCATCGATGGCTACACCTTC	CSAPSPGRGRIDGYTF
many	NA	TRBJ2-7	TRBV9	TGTGCCAGCAGCGGCCGGGACAACTCCTACGAGCAGTACTTC	CASSGRDNSYEQYF
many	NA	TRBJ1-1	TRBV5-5	TGTGCCAGCAGCTGGGAGTCATCGGGTGAAGCTTTCTTT	CASSWESSGEAFF
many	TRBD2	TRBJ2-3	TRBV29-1	TGCAGCGTTGACGACGGGGGGACGGATACGCAGTATTTT	CSVDDGGTDTQYF
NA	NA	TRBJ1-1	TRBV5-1	TGCGCCAGCAGCTTGGAGGAGATGAACACTGAAGCTTTCTTT	CASSLEEMNTEAFF
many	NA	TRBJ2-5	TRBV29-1	TGCAGCGTTGAAGGTGGTGGGTGGGAACAAGAGACCCAGTACTTC	CSVEGGGWEQETQYF
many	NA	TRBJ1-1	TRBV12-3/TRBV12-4	TGTGCCAGCAGCCAACAGGGAGGCTACACTGAAGCTTTCTTT	CASSQQGGYTEAFF